These 19 T cell receptor beta chains came from one sample sequenced in a study of post-analysis software for immune sequencing data. Antigens for these TCRs are unknown. Overall study results and limits: The five TRBV segments detected at higher frequency in patients than in controls included TRBV5-6, TRBV5-1 and TRBV20-1.

Every TCR beta cDNA library bore unique molecular identifiers. TCRdb re-derived calls from the PCR reads in MiXCR, one entry per CDR3 protein. The sample comprises 350,000 to 450,000 distinct CDR3 sequences, approximately 33% of which are singletons, and around an eighth rests with the top ten. Sequenced material: blood. Receptor source: a girl aged 5 to 17 with multiple sclerosis.

As regards this clonotype: One end of the junction fails to match germline, which may point to a read error. The chain joins TRBV20-1 to TRBJ2-1; 8 nucleotides match TRBD2. The CDR3 length is 15 residues. Germline values: CDR1 DFQATT, CDR2 SNEGSKA (reference sequence). DNA of the CDR3: TGCAGTGCTAGAGGACCGGGGGGGCTTTACAATAAGCAGTTCTTC. This sequence encodes CSARGPGGLYNKQFF.

The chain links TRBV20-1 to TRBJ1-5; D is possibly TRBD1 (5 bases). CDR1 and CDR2 (germline): DFQATT, SNEGSKA (reference sequence). Trimming took 0 bases from V and 0 from J, leaving 15 bases between them. CDR3 length: 17 residues. The CDR3 sequence: CSARDLSGVYSNQPQHF. The CDR3 nucleotides are TGCAGTGCTAGAGATTTATCGGGGGTTTATAGCAATCAGCCCCAGCATTTT.

The chain combines TRBV5-1 with TRBJ1-2; D might be TRBD1 (5 bases). Germline V gene data show CDR1 as SGHRS and CDR2 as YFSETQ. The CDR3 contains 15 residues. V lost 2 bases to trimming and J lost 8 bases, with 19 bases between them. CDR3 residues: CASSFIPGSNEGYTF. The CDR3 DNA is TGCGCCAGCAGCTTCATTCCAGGGTCGAATGAGGGCTACACCTTC.

This clonotype was counted only a few times. The genes are TRBV27 and TRBJ2-7; D is undetermined. Per germline, CDR1 MNHEY and CDR2 SMNVEV (reference sequence). V lost 6 bases, J lost 4 bases, and 13 bases lay in between. This CDR3 region has 13 residues. CDR3 sequence reads: CASSPFLAYEQYF. As DNA, the CDR3 is TGTGCCAGCAGCCCGTTCCTGGCGTACGAGCAGTACTTC.

The V gene is TRBV7-9, the J gene TRBJ1-2; 8 bases match TRBD1. The CDR3 contains 14 residues. In germline, CDR1 is SEHNR, CDR2 FQNEAQ (reference sequence). The trim removed 5 bases at V and 6 bases at J, leaving 8 bases unmatched. CDR3 protein: CASSRLGTGHGYTF. The CDR3 region has the DNA TGTGCCAGCAGCCGTCTCGGGACAGGACATGGCTACACCTTC.

This clonotype has a handful of counts. The chain recombines TRBV7-9 with TRBJ1-1; 7 bases are a match to TRBD1. Germline CDR1 reads SEHNR; CDR2 reads FQNEAQ (reference sequence). The V gene end was trimmed by 5 bases and the J gene end by 3 bases; junction bases not matched to a gene: 3. This CDR3 is 13 amino acids long. CDR3: CASSQGGYTEAFF. The CDR3 DNA reads as TGTGCCAGCAGCCAAGGGGGCTACACTGAAGCTTTCTTT.

This clonotype occurred many times. The chain couples TRBV29-1 to TRBJ2-7; D ambiguous. The germline gives CDR1 SQVTM, CDR2 ANQGSEA. This CDR3 comprises 13 residues. Trimming cost V 7 bases and J 7 bases, with 20 bases left between them. Here the CDR3 DNA reads TGCAGCGCTAGTGGGCAGGCCCTAGAGGAGCAGTACTTC. This gives the protein CSASGQALEEQYF.

V is TRBV4-3 and J is TRBJ2-7; D not resolved. V dropped 2 bases and J dropped 3 bases, with 8 bases sitting between them. The germline gives CDR1 LGHNA, CDR2 YSLEER. The CDR3 totals 13 residues. The CDR3, as DNA: TGCGCCAGCAGCCAACTAGTGAGCTACGAGCAGTACTTC. It codes for CASSQLVSYEQYF.

This clonotype was found a few times. The rearrangement joins TRBV20-1 to TRBJ2-5, with D tentatively TRBD1 or TRBD2 (5 bases each). Germline V CDR1 and CDR2: DFQATT, SNEGSKA (reference sequence). Trimming left V 3 bases short and J 6 bases short, with 23 bases between. The length of the CDR3 is 16 residues. The CDR3 nucleotides are TGCAGTGCTAGGCCTCCGAGCCTAGCTGGGGGAAAGACCCAGTACTTC. As protein: CSARPPSLAGGKTQYF.

The chain links TRBV5-5 to TRBJ1-1; D might be TRBD1 (5 bases). This CDR3 has 17 amino acids. V lost 0 bases and J 0 bases, leaving 15 bases between the germline ends. CDR1 and CDR2 from the germline V gene are SGHKS and YYEKEE (reference sequence). CDR3 in DNA: TGTGCCAGCAGCTTGGAAGGTACGGCAGGGATGAACACTGAAGCTTTCTTT. Amino acids: CASSLEGTAGMNTEAFF.

The table lists this clonotype with a few counts. The gene calls are TRBV15 and TRBJ2-7; TRBD1 aligns across 10 bases. The CDR3 sequence is 16 residues long. Germline V gene lookup returns CDR1 LNHNV and CDR2 YYDKDF (reference sequence). Losses at the gene ends were 0 bases for V and 6 bases for J; bases not matched to a gene: 8. The CDR3 nucleotides read TGTGCCACCAGCAGAGACCCGGGACAGGGGTTTGCCGAGCAGTACTTC. Protein sequence: CATSRDPGQGFAEQYF.

This clonotype was counted between two and nine times. The CDR3 DNA is TGTGCCAGCAGCCAAGATGGATTTTCAGTAAATGAGCAGTTCTTC. Protein: CASSQDGFSVNEQFF. The gene calls are TRBV3-1 and TRBJ2-1; no definite D call. V was pared by 0 bases and J by 7 bases, with 13 bases between. The germline V gene has CDR1 LGHDT and CDR2 YNNKEL (reference sequence). The CDR3 is 15 amino acids.

This chain joins TRBV12-3 or TRBV12-4 and TRBJ2-1; 13 nucleotides match TRBD2. The CDR3 covers 19 residues. V lost 1 base, J lost 3 bases, and 9 bases stayed unmatched. CDR3 DNA sequence: TGTGCCAGCAGTTTAGTAGGGACTAGCGGGAAATGGGACTACAATGAGCAGTTCTTC. This sequence encodes CASSLVGTSGKWDYNEQFF.

The genes are TRBV12-3 or TRBV12-4 and TRBJ2-5; D might be TRBD2 (5 bases). V was clipped by 7 bases and J by 4 bases, with 13 bases between them. This CDR3 is built from 13 residues. Here the CDR3 reads CASTPWTGETQYF. The CDR3 region has the DNA TGTGCCAGCACCCCGTGGACTGGAGAGACCCAGTACTTC.

The sample holds a few counts of this clonotype. The chain recombines TRBV2 with TRBJ2-3, with 8 bases identical to TRBD2. V was clipped by 6 bases and J by 0 bases; unmatched bases: 8. Germline CDR1 reads SNHLY; CDR2 reads FYNNEI. The CDR3 contains 16 residues. The CDR3 spells CASRIIAGFSTDTQYF. The CDR3 bases are TGTGCCAGCAGGATTATAGCGGGGTTCAGCACAGATACGCAGTATTTT.

V and J are TRBV6-1 and TRBJ2-1, with 9 bases fitting TRBD2. Germline V lookup: CDR1 MNHNS, CDR2 SASEGT. The CDR3 runs 14 residues. With 7 bases clipped from V and 7 bases from J, the junction kept 8 bases outside the gene matches. CDR3 protein: CASTLIAGANEQFF. The CDR3, as DNA: TGTGCCAGCACATTGATAGCGGGGGCGAATGAGCAGTTCTTC.

Written as DNA, the CDR3 is TGTGCCACCAGGTCGAGGGCAAGCTCCTACAATGAGCAGTTCTTC. This gives the protein CATRSRASSYNEQFF. The chain uses TRBV15 and TRBJ2-1; maybe TRBD2 (5 bases). The V gene's germline CDR1 is LNHNV and CDR2 YYDKDF (reference sequence). The V and J ends lost 6 bases and 0 bases respectively, with 12 bases between them. The CDR3 has 15 amino acids.

The gene calls are TRBV6-6 and TRBJ2-1; TRBD2 might be the D (6 bases). Germline assignment: CDR1 MNHNY and CDR2 SVGAGI (reference sequence). Between the trimmed V and J ends, which lost 4 bases and 6 bases, there was a span of 7 bases. The CDR3 is made up of 12 amino acids. This CDR3 is CASSWDSNEQFF. The CDR3 bases are TGTGCCAGCAGTTGGGACTCCAATGAGCAGTTCTTC.

J is TRBJ2-3 and V is TRBV7-9; 10 positions match TRBD2. Germline trimming cut 5 bases from V and 2 bases from J; bases unmatched to any gene: 10. The CDR3 covers 17 residues. In germline, CDR1 is SEHNR, CDR2 FQNEAQ (reference sequence). The CDR3 nucleotides are TGTGCCAGCAGCACAACCCTAGCGGGGGCCTCCACAGATACGCAGTATTTT. Amino acids: CASSTTLAGASTDTQYF.